The entry that follows covers one TCR beta chain sequence. These data originate in a study of graft-versus-host responses after intestinal transplantation. The wider study: Every recipient had anti-thymocyte globulin induction and approximately three years of tacrolimus plus steroids.

V shed 3 bases, J shed 5 bases, and the junction held 6 bases outside the gene matches. CDR3 length: 14 residues. The germline gives CDR1 SGDLS, CDR2 YYNGEE. TCRdb's copy holds only in-frame clones and misses some; the assay was immunoSEQ multiplex PCR. The sample has 20,000 to 25,000 clones; roughly 92% are singletons. Sequenced material: PBMCs, taken roughly 260 days after intestinal transplant. This clonotype originated in a human patient who received an intestinal transplant, so some T cells may come from the graft donor. The rearrangement joins TRBV9 to TRBJ2-7; 9 bases are shared with TRBD1. The CDR3 spells CASSAHRGLDEQYF. Written as DNA, the CDR3 is TGTGCCAGCAGCGCCCACAGGGGGCTCGACGAGCAGTACTTC.